The T cell receptor beta chain described here comes from a study of post-analysis software for immune sequencing data. About the study: Disease courses included relapsing-remitting, secondary progressive and progressive-relapsing multiple sclerosis.

Incorporated into the TCR beta cDNA libraries were unique molecular identifiers, which served to reduce PCR and sequencing biases. T cells, about 0.9 to 10 million of them, yielded some 510,000 cDNA molecules. In TCRdb, the PCR reads were re-called with MiXCR into one record per CDR3 protein. Of 550,000 to 700,000 distinct CDR3 sequences in the sample, 44% were seen once. The CDR3 is 21 residues long. Trimming stripped 4 bases from V and 4 bases from J, with 33 bases between. Germline V lookup: CDR1 LGHNA, CDR2 YNFKEQ. Findings and limits, study-wide: A significant reduction in normalized Chao1 diversity was observed in multiple sclerosis patients versus controls. In patients, TRBV5-6, TRBV5-1 and TRBV20-1 belonged to five TRBV segments found more frequently than in controls.

On this clonotype itself: Its antigen is unidentified.

This receptor was obtained from a girl aged 10 to 17 with multiple sclerosis. Sequencing was performed on blood. The rearrangement links TRBV4-2 to TRBJ2-3; either TRBD1 or TRBD2 may supply D (5 bases each). CDR3 sequence (DNA): TGTGCCAGCAGCCCCGCACGGGGTTGGGGCGCCGGCCCTCACCCATCAGATACGCAGTATTTT. Encoded protein: CASSPARGWGAGPHPSDTQYF.